Sequencing of this T cell receptor beta chain was carried out in a study of tumor and adjacent non-tumor tissue in lung cancer. Across the whole study: The patients, 10 or so men and 4 or 5 women, were 31 to 76 with stage I to III disease. Each sample yielded about 4.17 million productive TCRbeta reads on average. General study results and limits: Compared with tumor, normal lung showed significantly lower TCR diversity.

Germline assignment: CDR1 SGHRS and CDR2 YFSETQ. The CDR3 is made up of 17 amino acids. RNA was extracted from bulk tissue without any cell sorting. This non-tumor lung sample came from over 3 cm beyond the tumor edge. Chemotherapy-naive patients with new lung cancer underwent thoracic surgery in China, August–November 2014. Three rounds of nested PCR, following a modified ARM-PCR protocol, produced the TCRbeta library. TCRdb used MiXCR to reprocess the multiplex PCR reads, holding one entry per CDR3 protein. In the table there are about 86,000 distinct CDR3 sequences, more than 65% of which are singletons. As for this clonotype: Its target is unknown. An end of the junction differs from the germline gene, which may be a read error.

Sequenced input: distant non-tumor lung tissue. V usage is TRBV5-1 and J usage is TRBJ2-6; 9 bases map to TRBD1. The receptor comes from a woman aged 45-60 years with non-small cell lung cancer. CDR3 sequence: CVSSPFGQGIGANVLTF. In DNA form, the CDR3 reads TGCGTCAGCAGCCCCTTCGGACAGGGGATTGGGGCCAACGTCCTGACTTTC.